The T cell receptor (beta chain) under discussion was sequenced for a study of T-cell reconstitution after alpha-beta-depleted transplantation in children. Comment on this clonotype: Its antigen is currently unknown.

The CDR3 has 19 amino acids. Germline V gene sequence: CDR1 SNHLY, CDR2 FYNNEI. V lost 3 bases and J lost 7; bases outside the gene matches: 17. TCRbeta library preparation incorporated unique molecular identifiers. TCRdb independently ran MiXCR on the PCR reads; one entry per CDR3 protein. The table has some 350,000 distinct CDR3 sequences, roughly 17% seen once; the top ten hold about 41%. Findings and limits, study-wide: From surviving recipient T cells and thymic progenitors came the high day-60 TCRbeta diversity observed in some patients. At around two months after transplant, the alpha-beta T cells were reportedly derived from several hundred expanded clones that came from non-depleted graft cells. T-cell counts and diversity at one year post-transplant came mainly from newly produced T cells.

V usage is TRBV2 and J usage is TRBJ2-1; the match to TRBD2 covers 11 bases. This TCR was sampled from a male patient between 2 and 9 years old who had a stem cell transplant for acute lymphoblastic leukemia, so the T cells may come from the graft donor. The source was PBMCs, mostly from graft donor cells, collected 360 days after TCRalphabeta/CD19-depleted stem cell transplant. The CDR3 bases are TGTGCCAGCAGTGATCTGGGGCTCCTACTAGCGGGAGCTGATAATGAGCAGTTCTTC. Encoded protein: CASSDLGLLLAGADNEQFF. Using reference TRBV2 and TRBJ2-1 for the parts outside the CDR3, the full variable domain is EPEVTQTPSHQVTQMGQEVILRCVPISNHLYFYWYRQILGQKVEFLVSFYNNEISEKSEIFDDQFSVERPDGSNFTLKIRSTKLEDSAMYFCASSDLGLLLAGADNEQFFGPGTRLTVL.